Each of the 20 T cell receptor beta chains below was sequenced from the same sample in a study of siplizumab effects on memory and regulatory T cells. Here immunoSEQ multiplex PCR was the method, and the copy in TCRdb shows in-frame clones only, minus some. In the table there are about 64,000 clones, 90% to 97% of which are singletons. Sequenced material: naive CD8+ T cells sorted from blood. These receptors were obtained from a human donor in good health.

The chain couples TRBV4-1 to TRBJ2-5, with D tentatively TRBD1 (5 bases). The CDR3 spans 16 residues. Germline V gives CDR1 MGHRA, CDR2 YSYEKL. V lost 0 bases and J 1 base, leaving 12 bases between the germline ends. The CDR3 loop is CASSQDRGPVQETQYF. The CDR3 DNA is TGCGCCAGCAGCCAAGATAGGGGCCCCGTCCAAGAGACCCAGTACTTC.

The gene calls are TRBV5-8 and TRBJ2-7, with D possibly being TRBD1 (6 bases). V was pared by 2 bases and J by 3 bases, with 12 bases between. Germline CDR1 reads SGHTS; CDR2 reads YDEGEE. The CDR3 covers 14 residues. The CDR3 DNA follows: TGTGCCAGCAGCTTCGGGACACCCAACTACGAGCAGTACTTC. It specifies CASSFGTPNYEQYF.

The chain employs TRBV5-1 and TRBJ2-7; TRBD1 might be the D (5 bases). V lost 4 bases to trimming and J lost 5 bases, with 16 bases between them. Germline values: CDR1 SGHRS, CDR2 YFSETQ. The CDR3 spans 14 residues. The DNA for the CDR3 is TGCGCCAGCAGCCGTGCCCAGGGAATAGACGAGCAGTACTTC. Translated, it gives CASSRAQGIDEQYF.

The CDR3 coding sequence is TGTGCCAGCGCAACCACAGGGGCCCACCATTCACCCCCAAACAATGAGCAGTTCTTC. This gives the protein CASATTGAHHSPPNNEQFF. The chain recombines TRBV7-9 with TRBJ2-1, with TRBD1 matching 7 bases. The CDR3 loop spans 19 amino acids. The J segment lost 5 bases and the V segment lost 8 bases, leaving 24 bases of the junction unmatched. Germline CDR1 is SEHNR and CDR2 is FQNEAQ (reference sequence).

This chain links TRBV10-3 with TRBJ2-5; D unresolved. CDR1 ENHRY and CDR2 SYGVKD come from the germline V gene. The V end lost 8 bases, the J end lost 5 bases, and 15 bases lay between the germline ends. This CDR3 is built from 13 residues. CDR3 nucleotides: TGTGCCATCCGCCACAACTCACAGGAGACCCAGTACTTC. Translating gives CAIRHNSQETQYF.

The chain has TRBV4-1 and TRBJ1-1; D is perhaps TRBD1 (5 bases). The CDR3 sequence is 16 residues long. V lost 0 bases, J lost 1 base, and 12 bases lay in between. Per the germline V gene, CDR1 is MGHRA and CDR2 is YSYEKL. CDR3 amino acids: CASSQDWLGGNTEAFF. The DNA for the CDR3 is TGCGCCAGCAGCCAAGACTGGTTGGGGGGGAACACTGAAGCTTTCTTT.

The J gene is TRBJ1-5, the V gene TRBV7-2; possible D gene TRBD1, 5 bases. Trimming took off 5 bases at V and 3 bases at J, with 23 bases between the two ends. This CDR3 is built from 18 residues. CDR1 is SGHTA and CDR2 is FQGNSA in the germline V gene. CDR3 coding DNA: TGTGCCAGCAGCACCGGGGCCCTCAGCCCGGGTTACAATCAGCCCCAGCATTTT. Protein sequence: CASSTGALSPGYNQPQHF.

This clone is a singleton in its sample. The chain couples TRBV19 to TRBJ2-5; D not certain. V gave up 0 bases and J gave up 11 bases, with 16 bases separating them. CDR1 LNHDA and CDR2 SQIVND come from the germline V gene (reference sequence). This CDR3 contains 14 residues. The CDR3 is CASSIDRMGQEQYF. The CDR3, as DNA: TGTGCCAGTAGTATAGATCGAATGGGTCAGGAGCAGTACTTC.

CDR3 residues: CASSSGRRGVIAFF. In nucleotides, the CDR3 is TGTGCCAGCAGCTCGGGGCGTCGGGGGGTCATAGCTTTCTTT. The chain recombines TRBV7-9 with TRBJ1-1, with a possible D match to TRBD1 (5 bases). Germline V CDR1 and CDR2: SEHNR, FQNEAQ (reference sequence). Deletions cut 4 bases from V and 10 bases from J, with 19 bases between. There are 14 residues in the CDR3.

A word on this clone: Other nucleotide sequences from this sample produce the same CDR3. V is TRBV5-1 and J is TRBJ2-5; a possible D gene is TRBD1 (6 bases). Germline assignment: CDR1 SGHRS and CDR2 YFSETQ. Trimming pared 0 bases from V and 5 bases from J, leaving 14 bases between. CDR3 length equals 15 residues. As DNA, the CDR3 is TGCGCCAGCAGCTTGGGTGGGGGCGATGGGGAGACCCAGTACTTC. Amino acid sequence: CASSLGGGDGETQYF.

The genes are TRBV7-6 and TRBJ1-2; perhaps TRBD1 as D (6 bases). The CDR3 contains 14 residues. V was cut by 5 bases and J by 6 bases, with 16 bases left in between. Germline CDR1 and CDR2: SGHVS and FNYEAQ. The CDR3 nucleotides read TGTGCCAGCAGCCCTGGGGGGCAGCTCCATGGCTACACCTTC. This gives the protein CASSPGGQLHGYTF.

CDR3 DNA: TGTGCCAGCAGTTACCTGGGGAACGGGGAGCTGTTTTTT. Residues: CASSYLGNGELFF. This chain links TRBV6-6 with TRBJ2-2; D unclear. The CDR3 loop spans 13 amino acids. Looked up from germline, CDR1 is MNHNY and CDR2 is SVGAGI (reference sequence). Deletions cut 2 bases from V and 7 bases from J, with 8 bases between.

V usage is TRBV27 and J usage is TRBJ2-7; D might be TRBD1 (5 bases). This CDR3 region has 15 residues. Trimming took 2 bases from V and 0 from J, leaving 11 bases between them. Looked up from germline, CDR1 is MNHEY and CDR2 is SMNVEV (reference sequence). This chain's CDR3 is CASSLSSGSSYEQYF. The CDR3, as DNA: TGTGCCAGCAGTTTAAGCTCAGGGTCCTCCTACGAGCAGTACTTC.

The DNA for the CDR3 is TGTGCCAGCAGCCAAGAAGGAACAGATACGCAGTATTTT. This translates into CASSQEGTDTQYF. This rearrangement joins TRBV14 to TRBJ2-3; D gene ambiguous. V shed 0 bases and J shed 3 bases, with 4 bases lying between them. The CDR3 runs 13 residues. CDR1 is SGHDN and CDR2 is FVKESK in the germline V gene.

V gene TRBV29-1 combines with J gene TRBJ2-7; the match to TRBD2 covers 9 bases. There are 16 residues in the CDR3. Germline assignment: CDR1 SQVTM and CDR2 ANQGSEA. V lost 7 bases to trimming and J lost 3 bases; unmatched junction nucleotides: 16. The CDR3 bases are TGCAGCGACGCCGCCCTCGGGGCTAGCGGGGTCTACGAGCAGTACTTC. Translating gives CSDAALGASGVYEQYF.

The CDR3 coding sequence is TGTGCTAGGGACTGGAAAGAGACCCAGTACTTC. This gives the protein CARDWKETQYF. The rearrangement joins TRBV19 to TRBJ2-5; a weak D match, TRBD2 (6 bases). The CDR3 runs 11 residues. Per germline, CDR1 LNHDA and CDR2 SQIVND (reference sequence).

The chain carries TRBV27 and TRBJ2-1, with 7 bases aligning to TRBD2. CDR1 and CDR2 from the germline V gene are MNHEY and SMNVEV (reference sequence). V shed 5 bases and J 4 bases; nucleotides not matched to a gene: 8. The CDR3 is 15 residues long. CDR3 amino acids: CASSRATGGYNEQFF. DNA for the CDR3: TGTGCCAGCAGTCGAGCCACGGGGGGATACAATGAGCAGTTCTTC.

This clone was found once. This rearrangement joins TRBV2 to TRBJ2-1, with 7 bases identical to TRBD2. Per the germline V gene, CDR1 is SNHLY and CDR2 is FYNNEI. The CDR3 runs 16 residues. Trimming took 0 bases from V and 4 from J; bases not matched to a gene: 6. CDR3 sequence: CASSEARGLVYNEQFF. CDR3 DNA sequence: TGTGCCAGCAGTGAAGCGCGGGGGTTGGTGTACAATGAGCAGTTCTTC.

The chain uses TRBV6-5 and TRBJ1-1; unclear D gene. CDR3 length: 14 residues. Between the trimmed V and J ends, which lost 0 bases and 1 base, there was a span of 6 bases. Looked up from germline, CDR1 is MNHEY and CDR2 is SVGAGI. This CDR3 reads CASSYSAGNTEAFF. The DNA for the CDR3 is TGTGCCAGCAGTTACTCGGCGGGGAACACTGAAGCTTTCTTT.

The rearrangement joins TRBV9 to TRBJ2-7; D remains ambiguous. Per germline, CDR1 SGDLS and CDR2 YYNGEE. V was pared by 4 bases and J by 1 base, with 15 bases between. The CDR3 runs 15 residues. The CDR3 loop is CASSLGPTPSYEQYF. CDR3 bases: TGTGCCAGCAGCTTAGGTCCGACACCTTCCTACGAGCAGTACTTC.